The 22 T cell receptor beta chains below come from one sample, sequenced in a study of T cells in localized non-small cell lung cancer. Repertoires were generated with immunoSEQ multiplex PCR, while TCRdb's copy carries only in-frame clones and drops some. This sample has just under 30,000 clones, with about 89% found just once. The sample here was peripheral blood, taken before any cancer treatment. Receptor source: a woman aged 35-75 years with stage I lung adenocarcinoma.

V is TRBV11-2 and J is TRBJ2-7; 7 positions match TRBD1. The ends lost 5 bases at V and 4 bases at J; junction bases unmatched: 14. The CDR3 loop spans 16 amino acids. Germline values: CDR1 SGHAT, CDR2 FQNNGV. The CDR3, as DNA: TGTGCCAGCAGCCCTCAGGGGGTAGTGTTTTGGTACGAGCAGTACTTC. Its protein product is CASSPQGVVFWYEQYF.

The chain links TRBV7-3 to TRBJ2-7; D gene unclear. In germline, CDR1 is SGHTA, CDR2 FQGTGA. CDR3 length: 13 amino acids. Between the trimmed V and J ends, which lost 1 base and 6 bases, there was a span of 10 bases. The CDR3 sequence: CASSLNSFGEQYF. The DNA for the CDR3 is TGTGCCAGCAGCTTAAACAGTTTCGGCGAGCAGTACTTC.

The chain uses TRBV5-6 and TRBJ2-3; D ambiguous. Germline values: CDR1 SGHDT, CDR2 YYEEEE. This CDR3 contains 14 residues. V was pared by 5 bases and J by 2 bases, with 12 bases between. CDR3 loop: CASRLYETTDTQYF. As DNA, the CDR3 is TGTGCCAGCAGACTTTATGAGACCACAGATACGCAGTATTTT.

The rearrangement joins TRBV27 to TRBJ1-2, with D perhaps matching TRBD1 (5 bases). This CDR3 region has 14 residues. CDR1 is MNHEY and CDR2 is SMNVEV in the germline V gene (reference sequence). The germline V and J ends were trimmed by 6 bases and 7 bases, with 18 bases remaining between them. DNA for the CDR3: TGTGCCAGCAGCCTACAAGGGACCGGGGCTGGCTACACCTTC. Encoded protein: CASSLQGTGAGYTF.

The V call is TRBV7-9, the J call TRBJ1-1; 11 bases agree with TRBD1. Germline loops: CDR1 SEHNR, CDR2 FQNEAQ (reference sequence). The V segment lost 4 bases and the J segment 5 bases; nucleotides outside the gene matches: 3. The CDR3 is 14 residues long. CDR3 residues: CASSSGQGATEAFF. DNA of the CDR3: TGTGCCAGCAGCTCTGGACAGGGGGCAACTGAAGCTTTCTTT.

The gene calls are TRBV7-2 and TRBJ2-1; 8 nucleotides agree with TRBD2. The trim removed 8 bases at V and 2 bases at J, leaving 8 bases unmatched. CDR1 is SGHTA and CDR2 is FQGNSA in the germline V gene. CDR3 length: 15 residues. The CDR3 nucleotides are TGTGCCAGCGTCCCACGGGGGGGCGCCTACAATGAGCAGTTCTTC. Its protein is CASVPRGGAYNEQFF.

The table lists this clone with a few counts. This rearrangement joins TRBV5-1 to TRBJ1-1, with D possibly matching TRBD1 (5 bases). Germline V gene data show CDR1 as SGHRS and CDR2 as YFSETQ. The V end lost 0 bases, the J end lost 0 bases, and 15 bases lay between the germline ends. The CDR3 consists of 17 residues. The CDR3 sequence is CASSLASPGIMNTEAFF. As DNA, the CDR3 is TGCGCCAGCAGCTTGGCGTCGCCAGGGATCATGAACACTGAAGCTTTCTTT.

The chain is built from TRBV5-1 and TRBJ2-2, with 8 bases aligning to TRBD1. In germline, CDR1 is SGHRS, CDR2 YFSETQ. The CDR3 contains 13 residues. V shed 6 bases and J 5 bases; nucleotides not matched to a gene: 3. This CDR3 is CASTDRDTGELFF. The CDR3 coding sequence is TGCGCCAGCACGGACAGGGATACCGGGGAGCTGTTTTTT.

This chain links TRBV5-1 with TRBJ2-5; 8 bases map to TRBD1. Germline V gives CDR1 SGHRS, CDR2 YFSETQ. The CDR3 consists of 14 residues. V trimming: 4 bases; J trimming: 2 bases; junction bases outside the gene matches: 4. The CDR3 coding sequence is TGCGCCAGCAGCCCTCAGGGGGCGCAAGAGACCCAGTACTTC. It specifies CASSPQGAQETQYF.

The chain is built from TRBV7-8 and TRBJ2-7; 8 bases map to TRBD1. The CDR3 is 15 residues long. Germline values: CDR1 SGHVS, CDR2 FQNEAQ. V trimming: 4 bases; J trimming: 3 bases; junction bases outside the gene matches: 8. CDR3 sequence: CASSSDGQGYYEQYF. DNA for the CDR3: TGTGCCAGCAGCTCGGACGGACAGGGATACTACGAGCAGTACTTC.

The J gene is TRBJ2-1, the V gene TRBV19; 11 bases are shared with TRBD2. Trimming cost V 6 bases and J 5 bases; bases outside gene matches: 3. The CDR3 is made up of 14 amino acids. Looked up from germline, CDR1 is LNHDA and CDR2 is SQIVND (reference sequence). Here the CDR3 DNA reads TGTGCCAGTAGAACTAGCGGGAGCAACAATGAGCAGTTCTTC. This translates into CASRTSGSNNEQFF.

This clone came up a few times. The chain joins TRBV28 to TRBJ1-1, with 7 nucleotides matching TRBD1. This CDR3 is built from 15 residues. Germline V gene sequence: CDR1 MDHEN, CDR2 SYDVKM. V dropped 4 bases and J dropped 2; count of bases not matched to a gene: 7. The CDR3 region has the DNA TGTGCCAGCAGTTCCGCAGGGGGAGGCAACACTGAAGCTTTCTTT. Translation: CASSSAGGGNTEAFF.

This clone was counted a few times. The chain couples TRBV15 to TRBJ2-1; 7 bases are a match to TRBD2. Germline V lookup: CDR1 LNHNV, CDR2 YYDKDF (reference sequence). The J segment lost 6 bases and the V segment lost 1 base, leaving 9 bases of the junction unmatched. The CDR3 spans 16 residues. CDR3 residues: CATSRAPASGSNEQFF. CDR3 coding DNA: TGTGCCACCAGCAGAGCTCCTGCTAGCGGTAGCAATGAGCAGTTCTTC.

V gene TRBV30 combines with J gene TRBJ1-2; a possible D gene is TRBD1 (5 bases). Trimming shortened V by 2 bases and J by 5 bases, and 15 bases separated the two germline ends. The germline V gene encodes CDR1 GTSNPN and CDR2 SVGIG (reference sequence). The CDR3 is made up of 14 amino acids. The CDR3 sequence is CAWSRGGTEYGYTF. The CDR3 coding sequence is TGTGCCTGGAGTAGGGGTGGGACGGAGTATGGCTACACCTTC.

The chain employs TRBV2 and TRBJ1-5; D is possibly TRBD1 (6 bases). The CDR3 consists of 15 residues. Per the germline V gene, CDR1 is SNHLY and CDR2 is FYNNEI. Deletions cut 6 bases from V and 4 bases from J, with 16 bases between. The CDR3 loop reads CASSRDTRGNQPQHF. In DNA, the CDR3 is TGTGCCAGCAGCCGGGACACAAGGGGAAATCAGCCCCAGCATTTT.

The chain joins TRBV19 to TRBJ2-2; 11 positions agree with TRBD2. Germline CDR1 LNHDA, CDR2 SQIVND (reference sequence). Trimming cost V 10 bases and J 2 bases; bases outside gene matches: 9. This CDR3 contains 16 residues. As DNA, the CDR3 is TGTGCCACCTCAAAACTAGCGGGGGCCAACACCGGGGAGCTGTTTTTT. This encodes CATSKLAGANTGELFF.

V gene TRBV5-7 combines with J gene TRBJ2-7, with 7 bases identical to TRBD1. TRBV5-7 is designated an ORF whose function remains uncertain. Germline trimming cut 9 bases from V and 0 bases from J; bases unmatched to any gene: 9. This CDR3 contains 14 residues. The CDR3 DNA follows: TGTGCCACCCCCCGGACAGGCCTCTCCTACGAGCAGTACTTC. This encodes CATPRTGLSYEQYF.

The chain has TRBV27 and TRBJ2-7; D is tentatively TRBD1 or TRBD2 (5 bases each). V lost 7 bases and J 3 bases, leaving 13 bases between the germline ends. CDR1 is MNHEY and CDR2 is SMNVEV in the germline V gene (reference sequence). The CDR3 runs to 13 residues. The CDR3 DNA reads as TGTGCCAGCAAATCCCTGGGGGACTACGAGCAGTACTTC. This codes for CASKSLGDYEQYF.

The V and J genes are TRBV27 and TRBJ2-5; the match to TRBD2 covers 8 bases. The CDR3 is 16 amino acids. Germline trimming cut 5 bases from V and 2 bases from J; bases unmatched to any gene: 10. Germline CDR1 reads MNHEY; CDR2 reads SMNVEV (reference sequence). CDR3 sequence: CASSIVSGISQETQYF. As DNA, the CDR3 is TGTGCCAGCAGTATAGTTAGCGGGATTTCACAAGAGACCCAGTACTTC.

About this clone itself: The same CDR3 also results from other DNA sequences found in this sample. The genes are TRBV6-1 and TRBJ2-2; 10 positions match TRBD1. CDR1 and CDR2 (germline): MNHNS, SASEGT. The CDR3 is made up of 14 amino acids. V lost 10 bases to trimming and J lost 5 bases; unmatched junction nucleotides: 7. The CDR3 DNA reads TGTGCCACTCGACAGGGGGCGGTGACCGGGGAGCTGTTTTTT. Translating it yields CATRQGAVTGELFF.

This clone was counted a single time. The CDR3 bases are TGTGCCAGCAGCACTGTAGCAGATATCGCCTACGAGCAGTACTTC. This codes for CASSTVADIAYEQYF. The chain combines TRBV21-1 with TRBJ2-7; TRBD2, the table's D call, was not compared with the DNA. TRBV21-1 counts as a pseudogene. This CDR3 is built from 15 residues.

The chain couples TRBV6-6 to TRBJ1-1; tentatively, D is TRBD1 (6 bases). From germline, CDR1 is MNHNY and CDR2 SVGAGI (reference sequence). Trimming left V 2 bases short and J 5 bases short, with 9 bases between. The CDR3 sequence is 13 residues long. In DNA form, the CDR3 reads TGTGCCAGCAGTTACGGGGGGCGAACTGAAGCTTTCTTT. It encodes CASSYGGRTEAFF.